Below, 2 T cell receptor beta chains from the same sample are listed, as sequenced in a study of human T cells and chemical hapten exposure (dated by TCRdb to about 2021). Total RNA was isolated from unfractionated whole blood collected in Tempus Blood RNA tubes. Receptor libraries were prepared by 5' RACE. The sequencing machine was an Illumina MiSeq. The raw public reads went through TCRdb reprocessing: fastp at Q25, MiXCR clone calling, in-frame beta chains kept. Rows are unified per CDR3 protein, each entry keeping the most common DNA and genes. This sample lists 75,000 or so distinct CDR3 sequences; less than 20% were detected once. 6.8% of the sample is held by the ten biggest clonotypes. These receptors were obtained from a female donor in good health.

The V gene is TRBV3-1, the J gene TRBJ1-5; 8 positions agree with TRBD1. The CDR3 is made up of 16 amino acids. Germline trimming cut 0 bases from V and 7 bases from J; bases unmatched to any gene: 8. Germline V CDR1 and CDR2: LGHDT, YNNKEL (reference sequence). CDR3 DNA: TGTGCCAGCAGCCAAGACGGGGCAGGGGGCAGACAGCCCCAGCATTTT. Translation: CASSQDGAGGRQPQHF.

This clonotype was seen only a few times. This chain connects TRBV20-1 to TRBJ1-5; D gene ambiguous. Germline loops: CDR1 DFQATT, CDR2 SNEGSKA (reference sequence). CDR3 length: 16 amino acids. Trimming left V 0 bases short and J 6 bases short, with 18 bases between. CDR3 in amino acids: CSARDELRRVGQPQHF. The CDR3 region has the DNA TGCAGTGCTAGAGATGAACTTCGGAGGGTTGGTCAGCCCCAGCATTTT.